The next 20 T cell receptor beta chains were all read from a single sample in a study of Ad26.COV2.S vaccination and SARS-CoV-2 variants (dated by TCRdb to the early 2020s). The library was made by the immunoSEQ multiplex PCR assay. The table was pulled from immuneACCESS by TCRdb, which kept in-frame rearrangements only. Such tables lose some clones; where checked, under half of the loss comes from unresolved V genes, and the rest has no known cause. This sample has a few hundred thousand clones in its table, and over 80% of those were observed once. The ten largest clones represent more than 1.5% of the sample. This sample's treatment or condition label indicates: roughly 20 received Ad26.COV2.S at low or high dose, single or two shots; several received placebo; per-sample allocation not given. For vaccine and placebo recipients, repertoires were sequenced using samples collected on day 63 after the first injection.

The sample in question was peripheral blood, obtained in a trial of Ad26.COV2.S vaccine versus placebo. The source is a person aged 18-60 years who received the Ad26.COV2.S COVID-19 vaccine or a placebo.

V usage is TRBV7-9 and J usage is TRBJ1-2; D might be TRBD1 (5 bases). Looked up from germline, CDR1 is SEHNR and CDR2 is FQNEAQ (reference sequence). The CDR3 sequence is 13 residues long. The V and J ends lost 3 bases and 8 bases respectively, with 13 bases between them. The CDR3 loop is CASSFRERDGYTF. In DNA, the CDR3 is TGTGCCAGCAGCTTCAGGGAGAGGGACGGCTACACCTTC.

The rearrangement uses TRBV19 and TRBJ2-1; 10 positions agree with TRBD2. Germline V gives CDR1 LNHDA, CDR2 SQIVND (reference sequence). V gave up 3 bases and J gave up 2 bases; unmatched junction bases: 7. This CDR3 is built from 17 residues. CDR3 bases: TGTGCCAGTAGTATTAGACTAGCGGGTAAGGCCTACAATGAGCAGTTCTTC. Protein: CASSIRLAGKAYNEQFF.

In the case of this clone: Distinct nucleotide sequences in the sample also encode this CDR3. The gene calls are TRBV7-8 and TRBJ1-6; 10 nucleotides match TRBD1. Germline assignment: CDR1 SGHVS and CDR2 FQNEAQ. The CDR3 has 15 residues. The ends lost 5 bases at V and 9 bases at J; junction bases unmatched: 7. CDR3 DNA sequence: TGTGCCAGCAGCACCTCGGGACAGGGGTCTTCACCCCTCCACTTT. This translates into CASSTSGQGSSPLHF.

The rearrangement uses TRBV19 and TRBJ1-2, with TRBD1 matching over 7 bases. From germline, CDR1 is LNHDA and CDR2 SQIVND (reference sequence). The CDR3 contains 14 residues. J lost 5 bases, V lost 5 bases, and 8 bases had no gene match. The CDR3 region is CASSPGTVTYGYTF. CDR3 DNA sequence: TGTGCCAGTAGTCCCGGGACAGTCACATATGGCTACACCTTC.

The CDR3 DNA reads TGTGCCAGCAGCTTTCCCGGGGGACAGTCAACCTACGAGCAGTACTTC. It yields the protein CASSFPGGQSTYEQYF. The V gene is TRBV5-5, the J gene TRBJ2-7, with D perhaps TRBD1 (7 bases). The CDR3 is 16 amino acids. Trimming took off 2 bases at V and 2 bases at J, with 17 bases between the two ends. CDR1 and CDR2 (germline): SGHKS, YYEKEE (reference sequence).

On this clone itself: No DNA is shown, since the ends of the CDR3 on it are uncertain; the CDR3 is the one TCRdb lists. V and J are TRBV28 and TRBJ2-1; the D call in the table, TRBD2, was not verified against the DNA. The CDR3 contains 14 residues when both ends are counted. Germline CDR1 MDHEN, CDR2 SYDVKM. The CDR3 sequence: CASILASYSNEQFF.

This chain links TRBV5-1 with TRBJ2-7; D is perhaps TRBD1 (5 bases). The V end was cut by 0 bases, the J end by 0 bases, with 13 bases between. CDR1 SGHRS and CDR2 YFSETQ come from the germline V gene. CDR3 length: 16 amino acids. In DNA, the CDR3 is TGCGCCAGCAGCTTGGATGGGGCGCCGGGCTCCTACGAGCAGTACTTC. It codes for CASSLDGAPGSYEQYF.

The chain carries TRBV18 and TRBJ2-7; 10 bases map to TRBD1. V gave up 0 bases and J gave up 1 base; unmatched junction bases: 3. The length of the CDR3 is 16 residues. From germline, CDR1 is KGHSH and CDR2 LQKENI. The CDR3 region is CASSPPTDRGSYEQYF. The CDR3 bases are TGTGCCAGCTCACCACCTACGGACAGGGGGTCCTACGAGCAGTACTTC. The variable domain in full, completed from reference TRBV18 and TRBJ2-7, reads NAGVMQNPRHLVRRRGQEARLRCSPMKGHSHVYWYRQLPEEGLKFMVYLQKENIIDESGMPKERFSAEFPKEGPSILRIQQVVRGDSAAYFCASSPPTDRGSYEQYFGPGTRLTVT.

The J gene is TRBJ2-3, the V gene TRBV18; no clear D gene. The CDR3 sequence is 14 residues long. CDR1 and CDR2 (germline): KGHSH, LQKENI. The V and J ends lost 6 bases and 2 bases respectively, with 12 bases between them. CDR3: CASSPGRTTDTQYF. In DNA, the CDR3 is TGTGCCAGCTCCCCGGGCCGAACCACAGATACGCAGTATTTT.

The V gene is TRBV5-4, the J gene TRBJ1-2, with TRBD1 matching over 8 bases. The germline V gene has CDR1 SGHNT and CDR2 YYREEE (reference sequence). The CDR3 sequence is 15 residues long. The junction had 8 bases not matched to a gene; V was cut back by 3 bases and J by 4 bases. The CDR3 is CASSSHTGGPYGYTF. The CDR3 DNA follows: TGTGCCAGCAGCTCCCACACAGGGGGTCCCTATGGCTACACCTTC.

Here the CDR3 reads CASSLGFLSSYNEQFF. For the CDR3, the DNA is TGCGCCAGCAGCTTGGGGTTTCTGAGCTCCTACAATGAGCAGTTCTTC. The V gene is TRBV5-1, the J gene TRBJ2-1; D unclear. Germline V CDR1 and CDR2: SGHRS, YFSETQ. This CDR3 has 16 amino acids. V lost 0 bases, J lost 0 bases, and 10 bases lay in between.

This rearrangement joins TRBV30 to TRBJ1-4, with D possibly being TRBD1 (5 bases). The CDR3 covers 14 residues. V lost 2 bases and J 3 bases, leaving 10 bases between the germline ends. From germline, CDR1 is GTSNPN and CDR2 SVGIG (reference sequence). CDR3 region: CAWSPGTSNEKLFF. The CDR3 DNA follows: TGTGCCTGGAGTCCCGGGACTTCTAATGAAAAACTGTTTTTT.

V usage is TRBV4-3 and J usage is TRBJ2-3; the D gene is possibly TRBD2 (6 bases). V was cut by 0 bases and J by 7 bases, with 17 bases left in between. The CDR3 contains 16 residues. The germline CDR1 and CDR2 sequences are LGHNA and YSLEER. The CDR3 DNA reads TGCGCCAGCAGCCAAGATTCGGAGGGGACCCCTAATACGCAGTATTTT. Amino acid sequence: CASSQDSEGTPNTQYF.

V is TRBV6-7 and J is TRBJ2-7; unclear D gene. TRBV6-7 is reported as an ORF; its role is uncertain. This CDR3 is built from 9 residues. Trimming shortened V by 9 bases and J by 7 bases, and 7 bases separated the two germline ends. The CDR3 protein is CASPPEQYF. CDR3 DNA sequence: TGTGCCAGTCCCCCAGAGCAGTACTTC.

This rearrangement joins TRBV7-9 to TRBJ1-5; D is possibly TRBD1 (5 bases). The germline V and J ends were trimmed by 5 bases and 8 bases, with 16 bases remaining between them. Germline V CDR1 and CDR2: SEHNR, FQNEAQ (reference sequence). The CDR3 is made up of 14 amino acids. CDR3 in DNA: TGTGCCAGCAGCCTCATCGGGGCAACCGAGCCCCAGCATTTT. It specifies CASSLIGATEPQHF. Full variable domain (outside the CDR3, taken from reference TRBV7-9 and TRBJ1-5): DTGVSQNPRHKITKRGQNVTFRCDPISEHNRLYWYRQTLGQGPEFLTYFQNEAQLEKSRLLSDRFSAERPKGSFSTLEIQRTEQGDSAMYLCASSLIGATEPQHFGDGTRLSIL.

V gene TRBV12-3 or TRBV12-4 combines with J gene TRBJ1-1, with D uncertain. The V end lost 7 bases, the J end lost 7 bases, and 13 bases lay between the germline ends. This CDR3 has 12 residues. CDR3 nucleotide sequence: TGTGCCAGCACCCTCACAGCCAATGAAGCTTTCTTT. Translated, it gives CASTLTANEAFF.

Here the CDR3 reads CASSLQQGAEGYTF. CDR3 nucleotide sequence: TGTGCCAGTAGTCTCCAACAGGGGGCGGAGGGCTACACCTTC. The J gene is TRBJ1-2, the V gene TRBV19; 9 bases are a match to TRBD1. Trimming removed 5 bases from V and 8 bases from J; junction bases left unmatched: 9. The CDR3 totals 14 residues. Germline V CDR1 and CDR2: LNHDA, SQIVND (reference sequence).

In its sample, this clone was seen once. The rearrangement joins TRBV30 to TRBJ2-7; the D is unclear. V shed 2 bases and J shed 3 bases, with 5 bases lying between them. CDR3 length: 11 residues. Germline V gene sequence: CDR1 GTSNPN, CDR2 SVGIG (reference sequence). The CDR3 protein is CAWSQSYEQYF. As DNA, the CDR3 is TGTGCCTGGAGTCAGAGCTACGAGCAGTACTTC.

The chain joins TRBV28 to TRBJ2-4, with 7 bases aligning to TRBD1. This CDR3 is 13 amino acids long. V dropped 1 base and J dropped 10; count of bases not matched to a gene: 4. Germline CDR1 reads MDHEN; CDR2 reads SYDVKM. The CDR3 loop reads CASSLLQGVIQYF. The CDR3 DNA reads TGTGCCAGCAGTTTATTGCAGGGGGTGATTCAGTACTTC.

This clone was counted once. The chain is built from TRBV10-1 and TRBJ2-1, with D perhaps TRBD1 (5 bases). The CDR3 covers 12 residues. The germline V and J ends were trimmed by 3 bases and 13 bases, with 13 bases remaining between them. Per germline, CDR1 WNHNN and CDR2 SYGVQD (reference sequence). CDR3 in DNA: TGCGCCAGCAGTGAATCAGGGCTCGCCCAGTTCTTC. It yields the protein CASSESGLAQFF.